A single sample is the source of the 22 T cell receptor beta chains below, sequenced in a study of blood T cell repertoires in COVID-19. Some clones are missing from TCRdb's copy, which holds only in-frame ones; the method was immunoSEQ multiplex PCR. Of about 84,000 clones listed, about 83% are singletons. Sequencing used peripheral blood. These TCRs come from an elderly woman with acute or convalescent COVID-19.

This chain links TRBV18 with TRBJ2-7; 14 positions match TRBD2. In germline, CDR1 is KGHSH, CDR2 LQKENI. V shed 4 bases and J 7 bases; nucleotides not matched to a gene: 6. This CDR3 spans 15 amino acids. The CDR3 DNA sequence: TGTGCCAGCTCACGGGGACTAGCGGGAGAAAAGGAGCAGTACTTC. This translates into CASSRGLAGEKEQYF. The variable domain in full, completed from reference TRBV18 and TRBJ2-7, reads NAGVMQNPRHLVRRRGQEARLRCSPMKGHSHVYWYRQLPEEGLKFMVYLQKENIIDESGMPKERFSAEFPKEGPSILRIQQVVRGDSAAYFCASSRGLAGEKEQYFGPGTRLTVT.

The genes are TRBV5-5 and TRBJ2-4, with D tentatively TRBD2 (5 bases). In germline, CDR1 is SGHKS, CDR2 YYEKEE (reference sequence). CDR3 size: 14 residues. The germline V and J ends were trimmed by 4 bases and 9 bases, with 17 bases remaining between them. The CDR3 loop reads CASSHPGPEGIQYF. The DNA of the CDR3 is TGTGCCAGCAGCCACCCCGGACCTGAGGGCATTCAGTACTTC. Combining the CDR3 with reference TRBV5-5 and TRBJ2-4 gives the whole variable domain DAGVTQSPTHLIKTRGQQVTLRCSPISGHKSVSWYQQVLGQGPQFIFQYYEKEERGRGNFPDRFSARQFPNYSSELNVNALLLGDSALYLCASSHPGPEGIQYFGAGTRLSVL.

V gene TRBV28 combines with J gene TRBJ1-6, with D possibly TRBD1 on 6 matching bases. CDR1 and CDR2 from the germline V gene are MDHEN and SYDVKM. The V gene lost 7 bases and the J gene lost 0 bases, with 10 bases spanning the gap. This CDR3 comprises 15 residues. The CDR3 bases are TGTGCCAGCATTCAGGGGAGCTCCTATAATTCACCCCTCCACTTT. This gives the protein CASIQGSSYNSPLHF.

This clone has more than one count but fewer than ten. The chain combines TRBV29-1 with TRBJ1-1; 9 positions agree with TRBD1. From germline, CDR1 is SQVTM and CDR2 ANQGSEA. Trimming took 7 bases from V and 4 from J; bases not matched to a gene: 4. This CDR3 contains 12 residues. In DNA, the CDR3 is TGCAGCGCATCGACAGGGGGCACTGAAGCTTTCTTT. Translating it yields CSASTGGTEAFF. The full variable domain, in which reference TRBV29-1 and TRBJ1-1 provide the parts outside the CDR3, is SAVISQKPSRDICQRGTSLTIQCQVDSQVTMMFWYRQQPGQSLTLIATANQGSEATYESGFVIDKFPISRPNLTFSTLTVSNMSPEDSSIYLCSASTGGTEAFFGQGTRLTVV.

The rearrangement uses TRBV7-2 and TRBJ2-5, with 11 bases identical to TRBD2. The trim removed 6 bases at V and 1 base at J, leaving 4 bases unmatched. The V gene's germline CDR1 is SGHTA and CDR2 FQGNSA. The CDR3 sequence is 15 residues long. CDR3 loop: CASSRLAGGQETQYF. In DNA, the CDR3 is TGTGCCAGCAGTCGCCTAGCGGGAGGCCAAGAGACCCAGTACTTC.

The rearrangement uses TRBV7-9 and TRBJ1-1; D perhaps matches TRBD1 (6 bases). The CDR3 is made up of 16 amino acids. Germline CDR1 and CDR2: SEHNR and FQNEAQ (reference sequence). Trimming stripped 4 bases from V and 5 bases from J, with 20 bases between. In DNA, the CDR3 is TGTGCCAGCAGCTCACAAGGTGGCAGGGGCGGGACTGAAGCTTTCTTT. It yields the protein CASSSQGGRGGTEAFF.

The CDR3 nucleotides read TGTGCCAGCAGCGCCGGGACAGGGGGCTCCTACGAGCAGTACTTC. It codes for CASSAGTGGSYEQYF. This chain links TRBV11-2 with TRBJ2-7; 11 bases are shared with TRBD1. The ends lost 5 bases at V and 0 bases at J; junction bases unmatched: 3. From germline, CDR1 is SGHAT and CDR2 FQNNGV. The CDR3 consists of 15 residues.

In DNA form, the CDR3 reads TGTGCATGCGGGGACGACACCGGGGAGCTGTTTTTT. Translating gives CACGDDTGELFF. The chain is built from TRBV5-4 and TRBJ2-2; D possibly corresponds to TRBD2 (6 bases). The CDR3 contains 12 residues. Germline V gene lookup returns CDR1 SGHNT and CDR2 YYREEE (reference sequence).

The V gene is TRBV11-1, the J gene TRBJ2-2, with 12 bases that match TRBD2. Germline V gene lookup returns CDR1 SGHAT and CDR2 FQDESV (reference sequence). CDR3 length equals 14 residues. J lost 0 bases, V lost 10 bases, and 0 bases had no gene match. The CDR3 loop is CATSGRANTGELFF. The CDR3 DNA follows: TGTGCCACTAGCGGGAGGGCGAACACCGGGGAGCTGTTTTTT.

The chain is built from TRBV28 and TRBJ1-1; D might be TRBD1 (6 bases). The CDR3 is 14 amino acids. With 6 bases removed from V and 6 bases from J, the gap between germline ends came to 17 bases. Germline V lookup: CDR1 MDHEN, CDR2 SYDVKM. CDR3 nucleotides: TGTGCCAGCAGCATCCGGGACACCGGAGCTGAAGCTTTCTTT. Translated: CASSIRDTGAEAFF.

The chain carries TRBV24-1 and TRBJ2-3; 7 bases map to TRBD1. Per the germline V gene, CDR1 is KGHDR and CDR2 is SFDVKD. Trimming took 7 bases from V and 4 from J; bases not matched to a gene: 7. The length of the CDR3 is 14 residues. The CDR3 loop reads CATSTTGFADTQYF. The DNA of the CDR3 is TGTGCCACCAGCACGACAGGGTTTGCAGATACGCAGTATTTT.

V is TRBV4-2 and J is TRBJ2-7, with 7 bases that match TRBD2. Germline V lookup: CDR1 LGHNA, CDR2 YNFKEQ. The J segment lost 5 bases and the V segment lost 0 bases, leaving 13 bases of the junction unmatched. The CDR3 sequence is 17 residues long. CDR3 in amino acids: CASSQDVGGLGSHEQYF. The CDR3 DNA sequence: TGTGCCAGCAGCCAAGATGTGGGCGGACTAGGGTCCCACGAGCAGTACTTC.

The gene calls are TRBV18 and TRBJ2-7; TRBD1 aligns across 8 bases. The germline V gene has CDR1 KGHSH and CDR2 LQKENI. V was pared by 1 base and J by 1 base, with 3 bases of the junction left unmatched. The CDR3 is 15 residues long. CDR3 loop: CASSPRGQASYEQYF. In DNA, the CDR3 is TGTGCCAGCTCACCACGGGGACAGGCATCCTACGAGCAGTACTTC.

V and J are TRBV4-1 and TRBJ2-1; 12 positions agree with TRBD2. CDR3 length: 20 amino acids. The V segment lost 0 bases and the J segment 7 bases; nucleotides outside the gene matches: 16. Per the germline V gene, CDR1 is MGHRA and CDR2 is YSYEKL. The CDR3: CASSQELASGRAGERNEQFF. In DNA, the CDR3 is TGCGCCAGCAGCCAAGAATTGGCTAGCGGGAGGGCCGGTGAAAGGAATGAGCAGTTCTTC.

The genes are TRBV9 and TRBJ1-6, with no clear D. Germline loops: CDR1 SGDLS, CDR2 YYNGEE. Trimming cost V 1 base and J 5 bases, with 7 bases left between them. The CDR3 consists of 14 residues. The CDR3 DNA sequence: TGTGCCAGCAGCGTAAGCCTCGATAATTCACCCCTCCACTTT. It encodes CASSVSLDNSPLHF.

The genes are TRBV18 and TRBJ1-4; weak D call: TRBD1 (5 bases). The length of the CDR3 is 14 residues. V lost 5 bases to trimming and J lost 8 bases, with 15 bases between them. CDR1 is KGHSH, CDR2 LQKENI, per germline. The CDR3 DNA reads TGTGCCAGCTCATCGCGGGACCTGGGGGAAAAACTGTTTTTT. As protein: CASSSRDLGEKLFF.

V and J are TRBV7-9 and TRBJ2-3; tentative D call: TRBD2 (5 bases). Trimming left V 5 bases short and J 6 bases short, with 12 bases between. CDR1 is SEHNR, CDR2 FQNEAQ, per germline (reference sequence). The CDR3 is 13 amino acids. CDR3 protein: CASSPRRGDTQYF. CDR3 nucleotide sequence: TGTGCCAGCAGCCCACGGAGAGGGGATACGCAGTATTTT.

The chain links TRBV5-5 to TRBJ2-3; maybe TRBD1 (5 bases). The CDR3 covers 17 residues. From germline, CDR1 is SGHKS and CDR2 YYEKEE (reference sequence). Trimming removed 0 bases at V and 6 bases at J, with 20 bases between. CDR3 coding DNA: TGTGCCAGCAGCTTGGGGGGTCGACAGACCATTTTGGATACGCAGTATTTT. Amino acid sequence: CASSLGGRQTILDTQYF.

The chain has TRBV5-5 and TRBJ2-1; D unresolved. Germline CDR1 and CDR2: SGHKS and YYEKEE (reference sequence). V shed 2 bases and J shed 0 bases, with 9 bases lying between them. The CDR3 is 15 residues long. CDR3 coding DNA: TGTGCCAGCAGCTTCCCCAGGAACTCCTACAATGAGCAGTTCTTC. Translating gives CASSFPRNSYNEQFF.

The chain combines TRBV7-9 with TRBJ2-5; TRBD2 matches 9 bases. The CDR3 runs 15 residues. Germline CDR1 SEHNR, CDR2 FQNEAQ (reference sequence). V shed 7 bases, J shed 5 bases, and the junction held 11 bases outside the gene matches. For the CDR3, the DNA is TGTGCCAGCACCAAGCGGGGGGAGCCTTACGAGACCCAGTACTTC. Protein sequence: CASTKRGEPYETQYF.

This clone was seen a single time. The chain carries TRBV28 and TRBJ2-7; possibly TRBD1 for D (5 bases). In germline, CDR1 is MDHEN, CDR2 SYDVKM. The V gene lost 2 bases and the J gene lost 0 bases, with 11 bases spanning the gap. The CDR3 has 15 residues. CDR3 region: CASSLPRQSSYEQYF. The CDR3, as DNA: TGTGCCAGCAGTTTACCGAGACAGAGCTCCTACGAGCAGTACTTC.

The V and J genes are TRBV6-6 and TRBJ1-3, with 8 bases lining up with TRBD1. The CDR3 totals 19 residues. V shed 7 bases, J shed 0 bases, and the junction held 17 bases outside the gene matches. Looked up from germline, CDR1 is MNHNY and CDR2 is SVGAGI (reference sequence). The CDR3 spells CASNRQGIPKISSGNTIYF. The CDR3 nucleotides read TGTGCCAGCAATCGACAGGGGATTCCTAAAATAAGCTCTGGAAACACCATATATTTT.